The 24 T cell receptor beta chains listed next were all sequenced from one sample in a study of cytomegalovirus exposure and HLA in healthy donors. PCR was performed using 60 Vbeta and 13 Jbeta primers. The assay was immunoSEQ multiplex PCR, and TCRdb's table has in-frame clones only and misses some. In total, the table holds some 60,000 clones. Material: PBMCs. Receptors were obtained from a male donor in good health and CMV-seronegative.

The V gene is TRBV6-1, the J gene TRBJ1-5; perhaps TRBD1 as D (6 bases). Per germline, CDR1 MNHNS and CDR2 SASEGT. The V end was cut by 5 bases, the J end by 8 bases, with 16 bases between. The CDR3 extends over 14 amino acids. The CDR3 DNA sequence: TGTGCCAGCAGTAATAAAAGGGGGGGTGAGCCCCAGCATTTT. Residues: CASSNKRGGEPQHF.

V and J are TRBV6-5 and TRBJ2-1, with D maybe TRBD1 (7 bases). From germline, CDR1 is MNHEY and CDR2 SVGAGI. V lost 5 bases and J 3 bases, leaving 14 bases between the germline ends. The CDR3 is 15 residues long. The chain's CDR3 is CASSARRDSYNEQFF. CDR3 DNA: TGTGCCAGCAGTGCGCGGAGGGACAGCTACAATGAGCAGTTCTTC.

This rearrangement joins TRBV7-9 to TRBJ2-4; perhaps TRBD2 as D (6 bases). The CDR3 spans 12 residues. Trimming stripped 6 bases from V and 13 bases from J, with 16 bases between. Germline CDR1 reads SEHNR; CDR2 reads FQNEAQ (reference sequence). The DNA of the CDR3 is TGTGCCAGCAGAGTTGTTGGGGGGAACCAGTACTTC. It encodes CASRVVGGNQYF.

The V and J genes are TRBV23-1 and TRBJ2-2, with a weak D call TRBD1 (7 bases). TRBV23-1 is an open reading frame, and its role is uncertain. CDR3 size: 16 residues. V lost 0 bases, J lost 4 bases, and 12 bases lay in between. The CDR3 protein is CASSQSGRGVTGELFF. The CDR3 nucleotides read TGCGCCAGCAGTCAATCGGGCAGGGGGGTCACCGGGGAGCTGTTTTTT.

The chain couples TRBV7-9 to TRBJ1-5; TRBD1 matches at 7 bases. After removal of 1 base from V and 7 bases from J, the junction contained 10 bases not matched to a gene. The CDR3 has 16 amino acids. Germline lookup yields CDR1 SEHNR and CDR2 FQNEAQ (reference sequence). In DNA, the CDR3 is TGTGCCAGCAGCTTAGAGTGGAGACAGGGACGGCAGCCCCAGCATTTT. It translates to CASSLEWRQGRQPQHF.

Here the CDR3 DNA reads TGCGCCAGCAGCTTGGGTTTTAGGACAGATAATGAAAAACTGTTTTTT. Protein product: CASSLGFRTDNEKLFF. This chain uses TRBV5-1 with TRBJ1-4; D is possibly TRBD1 (6 bases). Germline CDR1 SGHRS, CDR2 YFSETQ. The ends were cut back, 0 bases at V and 4 bases at J, with 13 bases in the middle. The CDR3 consists of 16 residues.

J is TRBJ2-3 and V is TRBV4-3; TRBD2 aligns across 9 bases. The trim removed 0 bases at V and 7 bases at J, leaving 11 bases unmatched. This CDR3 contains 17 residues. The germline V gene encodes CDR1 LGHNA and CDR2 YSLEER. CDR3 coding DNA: TGCGCCAGCAGCCAAGATGGGCCTAGCGGGATGGTAAATACGCAGTATTTT. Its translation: CASSQDGPSGMVNTQYF.

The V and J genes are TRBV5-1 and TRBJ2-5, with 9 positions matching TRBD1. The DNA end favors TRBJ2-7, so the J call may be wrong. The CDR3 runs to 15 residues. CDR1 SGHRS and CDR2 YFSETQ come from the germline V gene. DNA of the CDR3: TGCGCCAGCAGCTTGTCGGGACAGGGCACCTACGAGCAGTACTTC. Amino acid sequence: CASSLSGQGTYEQYF.

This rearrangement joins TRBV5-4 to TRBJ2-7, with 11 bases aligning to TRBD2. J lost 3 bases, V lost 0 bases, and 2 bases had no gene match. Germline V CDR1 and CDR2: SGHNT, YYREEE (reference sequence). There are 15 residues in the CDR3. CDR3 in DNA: TGTGCCAGCAGCTTGGAACTAGCGGGAGACTACGAGCAGTACTTC. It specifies CASSLELAGDYEQYF. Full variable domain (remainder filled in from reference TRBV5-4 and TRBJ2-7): ETGVTQSPTHLIKTRGQQVTLRCSSQSGHNTVSWYQQALGQGPQFIFQYYREEENGRGNFPPRFSGLQFPNYSSELNVNALELDDSALYLCASSLELAGDYEQYFGPGTRLTVT.

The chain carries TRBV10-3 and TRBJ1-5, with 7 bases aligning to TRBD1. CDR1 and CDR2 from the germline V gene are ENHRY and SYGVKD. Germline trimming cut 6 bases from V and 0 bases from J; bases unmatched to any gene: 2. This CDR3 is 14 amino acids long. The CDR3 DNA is TGTGCCATCAGAGGGACAGATAGCAATCAGCCCCAGCATTTT. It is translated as CAIRGTDSNQPQHF.

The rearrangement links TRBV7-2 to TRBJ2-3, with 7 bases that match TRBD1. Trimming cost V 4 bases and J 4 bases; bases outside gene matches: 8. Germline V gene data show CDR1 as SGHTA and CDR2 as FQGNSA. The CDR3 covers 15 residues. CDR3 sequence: CASSSTSQGADTQYF. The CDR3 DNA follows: TGTGCCAGCAGCTCAACTTCGCAGGGGGCAGATACGCAGTATTTT.

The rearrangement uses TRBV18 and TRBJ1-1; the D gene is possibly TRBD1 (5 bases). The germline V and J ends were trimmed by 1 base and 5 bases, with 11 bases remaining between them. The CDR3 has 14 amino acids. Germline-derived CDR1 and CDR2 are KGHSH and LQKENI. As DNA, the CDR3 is TGTGCCAGCTCACCACTCGGGGGGGGGACTGAAGCTTTCTTT. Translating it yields CASSPLGGGTEAFF.

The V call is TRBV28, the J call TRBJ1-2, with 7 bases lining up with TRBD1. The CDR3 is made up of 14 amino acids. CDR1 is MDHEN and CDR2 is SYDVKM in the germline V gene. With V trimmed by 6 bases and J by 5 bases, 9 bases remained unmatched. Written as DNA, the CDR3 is TGTGCCAGCAGCCTCAGGGACAGCTCGTATGGCTACACCTTC. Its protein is CASSLRDSSYGYTF.

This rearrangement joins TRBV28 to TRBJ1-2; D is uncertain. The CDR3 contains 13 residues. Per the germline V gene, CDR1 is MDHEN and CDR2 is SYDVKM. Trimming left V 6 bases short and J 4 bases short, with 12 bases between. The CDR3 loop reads CASSSGGVYGYTF. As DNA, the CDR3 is TGTGCCAGCAGCTCTGGTGGAGTCTATGGCTACACCTTC.

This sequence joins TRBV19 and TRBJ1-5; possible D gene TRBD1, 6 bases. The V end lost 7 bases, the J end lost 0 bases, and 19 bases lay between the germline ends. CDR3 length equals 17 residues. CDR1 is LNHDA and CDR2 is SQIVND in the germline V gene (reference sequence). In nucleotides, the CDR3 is TGTGCCAGTACTCAAAGAGGGACACTATATAGCAATCAGCCCCAGCATTTT. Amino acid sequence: CASTQRGTLYSNQPQHF.

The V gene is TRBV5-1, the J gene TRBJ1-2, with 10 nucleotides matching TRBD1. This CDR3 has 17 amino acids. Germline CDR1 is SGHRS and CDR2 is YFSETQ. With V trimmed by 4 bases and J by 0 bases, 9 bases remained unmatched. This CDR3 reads CASSRGQGSIANYGYTF. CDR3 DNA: TGCGCCAGCAGCCGGGGACAGGGGTCGATAGCTAACTATGGCTACACCTTC.

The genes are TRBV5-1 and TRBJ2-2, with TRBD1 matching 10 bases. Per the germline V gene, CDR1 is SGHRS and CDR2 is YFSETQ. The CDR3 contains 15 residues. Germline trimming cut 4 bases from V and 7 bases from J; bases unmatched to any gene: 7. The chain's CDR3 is CASSVLTGGGGELFF. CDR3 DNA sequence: TGCGCCAGCAGCGTGCTGACAGGGGGCGGCGGGGAGCTGTTTTTT.

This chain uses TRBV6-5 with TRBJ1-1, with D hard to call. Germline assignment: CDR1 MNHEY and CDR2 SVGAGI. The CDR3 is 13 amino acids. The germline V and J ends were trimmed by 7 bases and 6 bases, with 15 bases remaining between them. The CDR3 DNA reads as TGTGCCAGCACTACATCGGGAGGATCTGAAGCTTTCTTT. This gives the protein CASTTSGGSEAFF.

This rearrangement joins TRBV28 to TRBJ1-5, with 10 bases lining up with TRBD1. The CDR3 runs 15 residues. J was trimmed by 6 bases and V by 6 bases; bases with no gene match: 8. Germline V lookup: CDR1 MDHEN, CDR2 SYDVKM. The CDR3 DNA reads TGTGCCAGCAGCCGCGGGACAGGGGCTTTTCAGCCCCAGCATTTT. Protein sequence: CASSRGTGAFQPQHF.

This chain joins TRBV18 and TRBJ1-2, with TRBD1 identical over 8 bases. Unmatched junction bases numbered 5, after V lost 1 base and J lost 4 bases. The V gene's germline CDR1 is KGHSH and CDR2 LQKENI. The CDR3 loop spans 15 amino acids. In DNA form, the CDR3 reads TGTGCCAGCTCACCACAGGACAGGGCCTCCTATGGCTACACCTTC. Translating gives CASSPQDRASYGYTF.

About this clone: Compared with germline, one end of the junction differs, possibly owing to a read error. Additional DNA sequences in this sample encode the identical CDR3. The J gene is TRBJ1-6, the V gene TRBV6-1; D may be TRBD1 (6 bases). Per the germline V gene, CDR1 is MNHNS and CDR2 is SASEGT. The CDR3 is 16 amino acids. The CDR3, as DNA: TGTGCCAGCAGTGAATCAGGGGTACTATATAATTCACCCCTACACTTT. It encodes CASSESGVLYNSPLHF.

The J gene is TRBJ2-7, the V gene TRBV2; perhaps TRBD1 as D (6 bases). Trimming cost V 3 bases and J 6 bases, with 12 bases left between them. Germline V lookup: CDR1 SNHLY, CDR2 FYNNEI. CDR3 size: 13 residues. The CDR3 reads CASSDRTAVEQYF. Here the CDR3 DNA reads TGTGCCAGCAGTGACCGGACAGCAGTCGAGCAGTACTTC.

The CDR3 loop is CASSQAPQQGNYGYTF. The DNA for the CDR3 is TGCGCCAGCAGCCAAGCTCCCCAACAGGGTAACTATGGCTACACCTTC. The chain links TRBV4-1 to TRBJ1-2; possibly TRBD1 for D (6 bases). V was cut by 1 base and J by 1 base, with 13 bases left in between. The CDR3 is 16 amino acids. Germline lookup yields CDR1 MGHRA and CDR2 YSYEKL.

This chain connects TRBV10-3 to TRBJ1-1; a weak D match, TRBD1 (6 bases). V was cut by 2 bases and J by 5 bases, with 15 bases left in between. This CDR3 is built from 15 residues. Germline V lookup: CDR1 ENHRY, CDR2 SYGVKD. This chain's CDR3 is CAISERQDAGTEAFF. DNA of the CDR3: TGTGCCATCAGTGAGCGACAGGACGCTGGAACTGAAGCTTTCTTT.